Presented here are 29 T cell receptor beta chains from one specimen sequenced in a study of shared clonotypes between healthy human individuals. Sequencing was performed with immunoSEQ multiplex PCR; in TCRdb, only in-frame clones are kept and a portion is missing. The table lists some 1 million clones, around 76% of them singletons, with less than 1.5% in the top ten. Sequencing was performed on memory CD4+ T cells sorted from blood. Subset here: CD45RA-negative fraction. The receptors stem from a man younger than 35 in good health.

About this clone itself: The same CDR3 is also encoded by other DNA sequences in this sample. The chain couples TRBV28 to TRBJ2-7; D unclear. The CDR3 contains 12 residues. The germline V and J ends were trimmed by 5 bases and 0 bases, with 5 bases remaining between them. Germline CDR1 is MDHEN and CDR2 is SYDVKM. CDR3: CASSRASYEQYF. CDR3 nucleotide sequence: TGTGCCAGCAGTAGAGCCTCCTACGAGCAGTACTTC.

The J gene is TRBJ1-2, the V gene TRBV6-1, with 8 bases that match TRBD1. J lost 6 bases, V lost 6 bases, and 12 bases had no gene match. The CDR3 runs to 15 residues. Germline CDR1 MNHNS, CDR2 SASEGT. CDR3 protein: CASSEPGQGGDGYTF. CDR3 coding DNA: TGTGCCAGCAGCGAACCCGGACAGGGAGGGGATGGCTACACCTTC.

In its sample, this clone was seen a few times. The chain recombines TRBV11-2 with TRBJ2-7, with TRBD2 matching over 7 bases. Trimming at V came to 3 bases and at J to 1 base, leaving 6 bases not matched to a gene. This CDR3 has 15 amino acids. The germline V gene has CDR1 SGHAT and CDR2 FQNNGV. In DNA form, the CDR3 reads TGTGCCAGCAGCTTTGGGCAGGGAGGGTCCTACGAGCAGTACTTC. It is translated as CASSFGQGGSYEQYF.

This chain links TRBV10-3 with TRBJ2-3; D not certain. In germline, CDR1 is ENHRY, CDR2 SYGVKD. CDR3 length: 12 amino acids. Trimming shortened V by 10 bases and J by 3 bases, and 11 bases separated the two germline ends. This CDR3 reads CATSPGTDTQYF. The CDR3 DNA reads as TGTGCCACCTCACCCGGGACAGATACGCAGTATTTT.

The chain is built from TRBV6-6 and TRBJ1-6; 8 bases agree with TRBD1. With 2 bases clipped from V and 8 bases from J, the junction kept 5 bases outside the gene matches. The germline V gene has CDR1 MNHNY and CDR2 SVGAGI (reference sequence). The CDR3 runs to 15 residues. The CDR3, as DNA: TGTGCCAGCAGTTACCCACAGGGGGGTGATTCACCCCTCCACTTT. It is translated as CASSYPQGGDSPLHF.

The genes are TRBV7-9 and TRBJ2-7; tentative D call: TRBD2 (6 bases). The CDR3 runs to 15 residues. Between the trimmed V and J ends, which lost 4 bases and 1 base, there was a span of 14 bases. The germline V gene has CDR1 SEHNR and CDR2 FQNEAQ (reference sequence). CDR3 coding DNA: TGTGCCAGCAGCTGGGGGACTCCTGGATCCTACGAGCAGTACTTC. Translated: CASSWGTPGSYEQYF.

The chain is built from TRBV5-1 and TRBJ1-1; D gene uncertain. V lost 1 base, J lost 1 base, and 32 bases lay in between. The CDR3 sequence is 22 residues long. The V gene's germline CDR1 is SGHRS and CDR2 YFSETQ. CDR3 region: CASSLSGGRVAGQRSENTEAFF. The CDR3 coding sequence is TGCGCCAGCAGCTTGTCAGGAGGGAGGGTTGCTGGCCAGAGATCGGAGAACACTGAAGCTTTCTTT.

This chain links TRBV9 with TRBJ2-7; 9 bases map to TRBD1. CDR3 size: 15 residues. CDR1 and CDR2 from the germline V gene are SGDLS and YYNGEE. V lost 4 bases, J lost 2 bases, and 7 bases stayed unmatched. This chain's CDR3 is CASSSGTGSTYEQYF. CDR3 DNA sequence: TGTGCCAGCAGCTCCGGGACAGGGTCTACCTACGAGCAGTACTTC.

The chain combines TRBV19 with TRBJ2-4; no definite D call. This CDR3 comprises 14 residues. Germline CDR1 LNHDA, CDR2 SQIVND (reference sequence). Trimming took off 4 bases at V and 1 base at J, with 8 bases between the two ends. This chain's CDR3 is CASSTTQAKNIQYF. CDR3 in DNA: TGTGCCAGTAGTACAACCCAGGCCAAAAACATTCAGTACTTC. Full variable domain (rest looked up from reference TRBV19 and TRBJ2-4): DGGITQSPKYLFRKEGQNVTLSCEQNLNHDAMYWYRQDPGQGLRLIYYSQIVNDFQKGDIAEGYSVSREKKESFPLTVTSAQKNPTAFYLCASSTTQAKNIQYFGAGTRLSVL.

The chain recombines TRBV5-8 with TRBJ1-4; D ambiguous. The germline V and J ends were trimmed by 5 bases and 0 bases, with 14 bases remaining between them. This CDR3 is built from 16 residues. Germline V gene data show CDR1 as SGHTS and CDR2 as YDEGEE. DNA of the CDR3: TGTGCCAGCAGGGAAGTCTACGGTGCAACTAATGAAAAACTGTTTTTT. This encodes CASREVYGATNEKLFF. Variable domain in full (rest from reference TRBV5-8 and TRBJ1-4): EAGVTQSPTHLIKTRGQQATLRCSPISGHTSVYWYQQALGLGLQFLLWYDEGEERNRGNFPPRFSGRQFPNYSSELNVNALELEDSALYLCASREVYGATNEKLFFGSGTQLSVL.

This clone has only a few counts. The rearrangement links TRBV7-8 to TRBJ1-2; 7 bases map to TRBD1. The V gene end was trimmed by 4 bases and the J gene end by 1 base; junction bases not matched to a gene: 9. The germline CDR1 and CDR2 sequences are SGHVS and FQNEAQ. The CDR3 length is 16 residues. This chain's CDR3 is CASSSRDREINYGYTF. For the CDR3, the DNA is TGTGCCAGCAGCTCCCGAGACAGGGAGATTAACTATGGCTACACCTTC. Full variable domain (remainder filled in from reference TRBV7-8 and TRBJ1-2): GAGVSQSPRYKVAKRGQDVALRCDPISGHVSLFWYQQALGQGPEFLTYFQNEAQLDKSGLPSDRFFAERPEGSVSTLKIQRTQQEDSAVYLCASSSRDREINYGYTFGSGTRLTVV.

The gene calls are TRBV13 and TRBJ2-1; D possibly uses TRBD1 or TRBD2 (6 bases each). This CDR3 contains 17 residues. Germline CDR1 is PRHDT and CDR2 is FYEKMQ (reference sequence). V was trimmed by 4 bases and J by 0 bases, leaving 16 bases between them. CDR3 DNA: TGTGCCAGCAGCTCTCATGGGGGGCCCCTCTCCTACAATGAGCAGTTCTTC. This gives the protein CASSSHGGPLSYNEQFF.

About this clone itself: At one of its ends the junction is not consistent with the germline gene, which may arise from a read error. The chain recombines TRBV7-7 with TRBJ2-7; 7 bases agree with TRBD1. CDR1 and CDR2 from the germline V gene are SSHAT and FNYEAQ (reference sequence). The CDR3 runs to 13 residues. CDR3 sequence reads: CASSSGQVAEQYF. As DNA, the CDR3 is TGTGCTAGCAGCTCTGGACAGGTAGCGGAGCAGTACTTC.

V is TRBV5-5 and J is TRBJ2-4, with TRBD2 as a possible D gene (5 bases). Trimming stripped 0 bases from V and 9 bases from J, with 10 bases between. In germline, CDR1 is SGHKS, CDR2 YYEKEE (reference sequence). CDR3 length: 13 amino acids. CDR3 coding DNA: TGTGCCAGCAGCTTGGGAACAGAGGGCATTCAGTACTTC. This codes for CASSLGTEGIQYF. The full variable domain, with the rest looked up from reference TRBV5-5 and TRBJ2-4, is DAGVTQSPTHLIKTRGQQVTLRCSPISGHKSVSWYQQVLGQGPQFIFQYYEKEERGRGNFPDRFSARQFPNYSSELNVNALLLGDSALYLCASSLGTEGIQYFGAGTRLSVL.

This chain uses TRBV6-6 with TRBJ2-2; D is unresolved. This CDR3 comprises 12 residues. CDR1 is MNHNY, CDR2 SVGAGI, per germline (reference sequence). Trimming stripped 7 bases from V and 1 base from J, with 4 bases between. CDR3 in DNA: TGTGCCAGCACCCAGAACACCGGGGAGCTGTTTTTT. It codes for CASTQNTGELFF.

The chain combines TRBV5-4 with TRBJ2-5; D is ambiguous. The V and J ends lost 0 bases and 3 bases respectively, with 9 bases between them. The CDR3 totals 14 residues. The V gene's germline CDR1 is SGHNT and CDR2 YYREEE (reference sequence). The CDR3 DNA is TGTGCCAGCAGCTTGGTAGGGTGGGAAGAGACCCAGTACTTC. This sequence encodes CASSLVGWEETQYF.

This clone has a single count. The V and J genes are TRBV18 and TRBJ2-3; D remains ambiguous. The V and J ends lost 6 bases and 2 bases respectively, with 9 bases between them. Germline assignment: CDR1 KGHSH and CDR2 LQKENI. The CDR3 is 13 residues long. The CDR3 region is CASSLPSTDTQYF. CDR3 nucleotides: TGTGCCAGCTCTCTACCGTCCACAGATACGCAGTATTTT.

The chain recombines TRBV27 with TRBJ2-3; no firm D call. The CDR3 has 14 residues. Trimming took 5 bases from V and 0 from J, leaving 9 bases between them. Germline V gives CDR1 MNHEY, CDR2 SMNVEV (reference sequence). The CDR3 sequence is CASSSTYSTDTQYF. As DNA, the CDR3 is TGTGCCAGCAGTAGTACGTATAGCACAGATACGCAGTATTTT.

This clone was observed a handful of times. This rearrangement joins TRBV18 to TRBJ2-5; weak D call: TRBD1 (6 bases). The CDR3 has 15 residues. Trimming removed 9 bases from V and 2 bases from J, with 19 bases in between. Germline CDR1 KGHSH, CDR2 LQKENI. The CDR3 nucleotides read TGTGCCAGTCAGATGGGGGCTGTCCCACAAGAGACCCAGTACTTC. The encoded protein is CASQMGAVPQETQYF.

The chain links TRBV2 to TRBJ2-7, with D possibly called TRBD1 or TRBD2 (5 bases each). Germline V gene data show CDR1 as SNHLY and CDR2 as FYNNEI. This CDR3 region has 16 residues. The V gene lost 4 bases and the J gene lost 1 base, with 17 bases spanning the gap. This CDR3 is CASSGGSGQASYEQYF. As DNA, the CDR3 is TGTGCCAGCAGTGGGGGCTCGGGGCAGGCATCCTACGAGCAGTACTTC.

This chain links TRBV28 with TRBJ1-1; D is unresolved. The CDR3 sequence is 15 residues long. Germline lookup yields CDR1 MDHEN and CDR2 SYDVKM. Between the trimmed V and J ends, which lost 7 bases and 1 base, there was a span of 16 bases. The CDR3 is CASTLNSDQNTEAFF. CDR3 sequence (DNA): TGTGCCAGCACTTTGAACAGTGACCAGAACACTGAAGCTTTCTTT.

This clone appeared a few times. V usage is TRBV7-2 and J usage is TRBJ2-7, with 9 bases identical to TRBD1. The CDR3 runs 16 residues. Germline V CDR1 and CDR2: SGHTA, FQGNSA. Trimming took 5 bases from V and 5 from J; bases not matched to a gene: 13. DNA for the CDR3: TGTGCCAGCAGCCCCACCCCCGGGACAGGGAAGAACGAGCAGTACTTC. Its protein is CASSPTPGTGKNEQYF.

This clone was seen just once. This sequence joins TRBV30 and TRBJ2-5; D remains ambiguous. Trimming stripped 0 bases from V and 2 bases from J, with 7 bases between. The V gene's germline CDR1 is GTSNPN and CDR2 SVGIG (reference sequence). The CDR3 is 13 amino acids. The CDR3 region has the DNA TGTGCCTGGAGTGTGGTGATTCAAGAGACCCAGTACTTC. It specifies CAWSVVIQETQYF.

This chain links TRBV28 with TRBJ1-1; D gene ambiguous. Germline-derived CDR1 and CDR2 are MDHEN and SYDVKM. Trimming removed 3 bases at V and 4 bases at J, with 12 bases between. This CDR3 comprises 14 residues. In DNA, the CDR3 is TGTGCCAGCAGTTTCGGGCAACGGAGCACTGAAGCTTTCTTT. The encoded protein is CASSFGQRSTEAFF.

The V and J genes are TRBV6-1 and TRBJ2-1; D is undetermined. Germline V gene lookup returns CDR1 MNHNS and CDR2 SASEGT. This CDR3 is built from 15 residues. Trimming shortened V by 4 bases and J by 4 bases, and 14 bases separated the two germline ends. CDR3 DNA sequence: TGTGCCAGCAGTGCCTTAAGGACCGGATACAATGAGCAGTTCTTC. Amino acid sequence: CASSALRTGYNEQFF.

V usage is TRBV7-2 and J usage is TRBJ2-2; the D is unclear. V gave up 5 bases and J gave up 2 bases, with 6 bases separating them. Germline loops: CDR1 SGHTA, CDR2 FQGNSA. This CDR3 comprises 13 residues. Here the CDR3 DNA reads TGTGCCAGCAGCAAAGCTAACACCGGGGAGCTGTTTTTT. It specifies CASSKANTGELFF.

This clone was observed at least ten times. V is TRBV5-4 and J is TRBJ2-3; D unclear. The CDR3 spans 15 residues. The ends were cut back, 4 bases at V and 3 bases at J, with 15 bases in the middle. Germline values: CDR1 SGHNT, CDR2 YYREEE (reference sequence). The CDR3 DNA reads as TGTGCCAGCAGCCCCACCCTCGGTGCTACAGATACGCAGTATTTT. Residues: CASSPTLGATDTQYF. Filled out from reference TRBV5-4 and TRBJ2-3, the complete variable domain reads ETGVTQSPTHLIKTRGQQVTLRCSSQSGHNTVSWYQQALGQGPQFIFQYYREEENGRGNFPPRFSGLQFPNYSSELNVNALELDDSALYLCASSPTLGATDTQYFGPGTRLTVL.

The rearrangement uses TRBV7-2 and TRBJ2-7; D call uncertain. Trimming shortened V by 5 bases and J by 5 bases, and 16 bases separated the two germline ends. Germline V CDR1 and CDR2: SGHTA, FQGNSA. This CDR3 comprises 14 residues. This chain's CDR3 is CASSLTSDKDEQYF. CDR3 sequence (DNA): TGTGCCAGCAGCCTTACCAGCGACAAGGACGAGCAGTACTTC.

This clone was observed a few times. The gene calls are TRBV19 and TRBJ1-5; TRBD1 aligns across 11 bases. Germline values: CDR1 LNHDA, CDR2 SQIVND (reference sequence). V was clipped by 3 bases and J by 7 bases; unmatched bases: 2. This CDR3 spans 14 amino acids. Written as DNA, the CDR3 is TGTGCCAGTAGTATGGGACAGGGGGAACAGCCCCAGCATTTT. Its translation is CASSMGQGEQPQHF.